This T cell receptor (beta chain) was obtained from a study of beta chain features in type 1 diabetes. Points from the study as a whole: For patients, the naive, central memory and Treg TCRB repertoires appeared more alike than for healthy donors. Patients with Type 1 diabetes showed moderately but significantly shorter TCRB CDR3s in all four CD4+ subsets.

Staining for CD45RO/CCR7/CD25/CD127/CD95/CD27 allowed sorting of CD4+ naive, central memory, regulatory and stem cell-like memory cells. Germline V gene data show CDR1 as MNHEY and CDR2 as SMNVEV (reference sequence). Trimming removed 5 bases from V and 5 bases from J, with 10 bases in between. The CDR3 loop spans 13 amino acids. cDNA synthesis used the whole RNA isolate, giving expressed TCRB sequences. The protocol was immunoSEQ multiplex PCR, while the TCRdb copy is restricted to in-frame clones and leaves out a portion. The sample includes roughly 150,000 clones, just over 8% of them seen just once. On this clone: Its antigen is not known.

The sample comprised central memory CD4+ T cells from blood. This TCR came from a woman between 18 and 30 years old with type 1 diabetes. This sequence joins TRBV27 and TRBJ1-5; D unresolved. Written as DNA, the CDR3 is TGTGCCAGCAGTCCCGCCCGGGATCAGCCCCAGCATTTT. As protein: CASSPARDQPQHF.